The clone carrying this T cell receptor (beta chain) has more than one count but fewer than ten. MiXCR was run by TCRdb on the RACE reads, yielding one entry per CDR3 protein. The data contain some 350,000 distinct CDR3 sequences, around 6% of them singletons. V trimming: 6 bases; J trimming: 0 bases; junction bases outside the gene matches: 2. This CDR3 has 14 residues. Per germline, CDR1 MNHEY and CDR2 SMNVEV (reference sequence). These data come from a study of human T cells and chemical hapten exposure. As to time point: patch test 2, 6 weeks after DPC sensitization. Regarding treatment: therapeutic diphenylcyclopropenone sensitization with weekly scalp DPC.

The receptor was derived from a young woman with alopecia areata. Some clones in this sample may be carry-over from other donors' samples. The sequencing here drew on whole blood, taken in connection with sensitization to the hapten diphenylcyclopropenone (DPC). This rearrangement joins TRBV27 to TRBJ1-1; 9 bases fit TRBD1. CDR3 bases: TGTGCCAGCAGGAGGGACAGGGTGAACACTGAAGCTTTCTTT. This codes for CASRRDRVNTEAFF.